The TCR beta chain described here comes from a study of spatial heterogeneity in lung cancer. Time point here: sample taken at primary tumor resection. Material for sequencing was whole RNA from tumor, nontumor lung or frozen PBMC, left unsorted. On this clonotype itself: This beta chain is a stray read from a library made for alpha chains; its abundance is not meaningful.

This CDR3 contains 15 residues. After removal of 3 bases from V and 3 bases from J, the junction contained 4 bases not matched to a gene. In TCRdb, the 5' RACE reads were re-called with MiXCR into one record per CDR3 protein. The sample consists of some 8,600 distinct CDR3 sequences, about 4.6% of them appearing once. The specimen comprised PBMCs, sampled at surgery. This clonotype was sampled from a male donor with early-stage non-small cell lung cancer. The rearrangement links TRBV12-3 or TRBV12-4 to TRBJ2-2; 7 nucleotides align to TRBD2. For the CDR3, the DNA is TGTGCCAGCAGTTTTGTCGGGGGGTACACCGGGGAGCTGTTTTTT. Its protein product is CASSFVGGYTGELFF.